The entry below describes one TCR beta chain. This sample stems from a study of immune evolution from preneoplasia to lung adenocarcinoma. The method was immunoSEQ multiplex PCR; TCRdb's version includes in-frame clones alone and lacks a portion of them. The profile shows under 4,500 clones, roughly 84% of them singletons. After removal of 5 bases from V and 7 bases from J, the junction contained 11 bases not matched to a gene. In germline, CDR1 is SGHTA, CDR2 FQGNSA. CDR3 length: 15 amino acids. This receptor was identified in a person in their sixties with lung adenocarcinoma. Sequenced sample: FFPE minimally invasive lung adenocarcinoma tissue. The chain combines TRBV7-2 with TRBJ2-1; 7 positions agree with TRBD2. As DNA, the CDR3 is TGTGCCAGCAGCGTCGCTAGCGGTTCCCCGAATGAGCAGTTCTTC. Its translation: CASSVASGSPNEQFF.